The 23 T cell receptor beta chains listed next were all sequenced from one sample in a study of radiotherapy plus CTLA-4 blockade in lung cancer. The table came from immunoSEQ multiplex PCR; TCRdb's copy has only in-frame clones and leaves some out. The top ten hold 6.5% to 9% of the sample, which has tens of thousands of clones, 70% to 90% seen once. The material was peripheral blood, obtained from a patient treated with radiotherapy plus ipilimumab. The receptor set was obtained from a human donor with non-small cell lung cancer whose response to radiotherapy plus ipilimumab could not be evaluated.

This clone appeared a single time. This rearrangement joins TRBV6-4 to TRBJ1-2; maybe TRBD1 (6 bases). The V end was cut by 2 bases, the J end by 7 bases, with 8 bases between. CDR1 is MRHNA, CDR2 SNTAGT, per germline. The CDR3 runs to 12 residues. The CDR3 DNA sequence: TGTGCCAGCAGTGACGGGGGGGCTGGCTACACCTTC. It codes for CASSDGGAGYTF.

The rearrangement joins TRBV7-9 to TRBJ1-2, with unresolved D. Trimming removed 5 bases from V and 7 bases from J, with 17 bases in between. Germline lookup yields CDR1 SEHNR and CDR2 FQNEAQ (reference sequence). The CDR3 extends over 14 amino acids. CDR3 in amino acids: CASSEAGGLGGYTF. The CDR3, as DNA: TGTGCCAGCAGCGAGGCGGGAGGGTTAGGTGGCTACACCTTC.

The V call is TRBV19, the J call TRBJ2-3; D might be TRBD2 (6 bases). The V gene's germline CDR1 is LNHDA and CDR2 SQIVND (reference sequence). With 5 bases removed from V and 6 bases from J, the gap between germline ends came to 9 bases. CDR3 length: 12 amino acids. CDR3 sequence reads: CASSAGYDTQYF. Here the CDR3 DNA reads TGTGCCAGTAGTGCGGGATACGATACGCAGTATTTT.

The rearrangement joins TRBV28 to TRBJ1-1; D not certain. Trimming removed 4 bases from V and 0 bases from J, with 3 bases in between. This CDR3 is 12 amino acids long. Looked up from germline, CDR1 is MDHEN and CDR2 is SYDVKM. CDR3 protein: CASSSMNTEAFF. The CDR3 nucleotides are TGTGCCAGCAGTTCTATGAACACTGAAGCTTTCTTT.

The rearrangement joins TRBV9 to TRBJ2-3, with 10 bases identical to TRBD2. The junction had 7 bases not matched to a gene; V was cut back by 0 bases and J by 3 bases. Per the germline V gene, CDR1 is SGDLS and CDR2 is YYNGEE. The CDR3 has 17 residues. The DNA of the CDR3 is TGTGCCAGCAGCGTAGCTACAGCGGGGGGGCTTACAGATACGCAGTATTTT. This codes for CASSVATAGGLTDTQYF.

This clone is a singleton in its sample. The V gene is TRBV7-7, the J gene TRBJ2-5, with TRBD2 identical over 7 bases. Germline V gene data show CDR1 as SSHAT and CDR2 as FNYEAQ (reference sequence). The CDR3 runs 13 residues. With V trimmed by 5 bases and J by 5 bases, 5 bases remained unmatched. Here the CDR3 DNA reads TGTGCCAGCAGCCCAGGACTAGGGGAGACCCAGTACTTC. Translating gives CASSPGLGETQYF.

This chain links TRBV5-1 with TRBJ2-2; 11 bases agree with TRBD1. This CDR3 region has 15 residues. The V gene end was trimmed by 3 bases and the J gene end by 5 bases; junction bases not matched to a gene: 3. CDR1 SGHRS and CDR2 YFSETQ come from the germline V gene. The CDR3 DNA reads as TGCGCCAGCAGCTGGGGACAGGGGGGAACCGGGGAGCTGTTTTTT. Encoded protein: CASSWGQGGTGELFF. Drawing the rest from reference TRBV5-1 and TRBJ2-2, the complete variable domain is KAGVTQTPRYLIKTRGQQVTLSCSPISGHRSVSWYQQTPGQGLQFLFEYFSETQRNKGNFPGRFSGRQFSNSRSEMNVSTLELGDSALYLCASSWGQGGTGELFFGEGSRLTVL.

V usage is TRBV5-4 and J usage is TRBJ2-6; D is perhaps TRBD2 (6 bases). The germline V gene has CDR1 SGHNT and CDR2 YYREEE (reference sequence). The CDR3 is 14 residues long. Deletions cut 5 bases from V and 2 bases from J, with 8 bases between. The chain's CDR3 is CASRRDAGANVLTF. DNA for the CDR3: TGTGCCAGCAGGCGGGATGCTGGGGCCAACGTCCTGACTTTC.

The chain employs TRBV28 and TRBJ1-1; D not certain. CDR1 is MDHEN, CDR2 SYDVKM, per germline. V lost 10 bases and J 11 bases, leaving 20 bases between the germline ends. This CDR3 contains 12 residues. The CDR3 region has the DNA TGTGCCAACAGCCCCGGGTCAATCCAGGCTTTCTTT. It is translated as CANSPGSIQAFF.

J is TRBJ1-2 and V is TRBV6-6; D call uncertain. The germline gives CDR1 MNHNY, CDR2 SVGAGI (reference sequence). Trimming stripped 2 bases from V and 2 bases from J, with 3 bases between. The CDR3 is 12 residues long. The CDR3 DNA sequence: TGTGCCAGCAGTTACCAGAACTATGGCTACACCTTC. This translates into CASSYQNYGYTF.

V is TRBV15 and J is TRBJ2-3; TRBD1 matches 7 bases. Germline loops: CDR1 LNHNV, CDR2 YYDKDF (reference sequence). Trimming cost V 0 bases and J 4 bases; bases outside gene matches: 4. The CDR3 covers 15 residues. CDR3 protein: CATSRDGQVADTQYF. DNA of the CDR3: TGTGCCACCAGCAGAGACGGACAGGTGGCAGATACGCAGTATTTT.

The chain uses TRBV6-6 and TRBJ1-1; D is possibly TRBD1 (6 bases). Trimming removed 6 bases from V and 2 bases from J, with 19 bases in between. Germline V CDR1 and CDR2: MNHNY, SVGAGI (reference sequence). The CDR3 length is 16 residues. The CDR3, as DNA: TGTGCCAGCAGAGAGGTAAAGGACAGAGACAACACTGAAGCTTTCTTT. Residues: CASREVKDRDNTEAFF.

The sample holds a few counts of this clone. The rearrangement links TRBV4-3 to TRBJ2-7; D gene unclear. V was cut by 0 bases and J by 0 bases, with 12 bases left in between. The germline CDR1 and CDR2 sequences are LGHNA and YSLEER. The CDR3 is 16 residues long. The CDR3 DNA reads as TGCGCCAGCAGCCAAGATCGAACAGTGAGCTCCTACGAGCAGTACTTC. It yields the protein CASSQDRTVSSYEQYF.

This chain links TRBV7-2 with TRBJ2-1; 9 bases agree with TRBD2. Germline-derived CDR1 and CDR2 are SGHTA and FQGNSA. The CDR3 has 18 amino acids. Trimming cost V 0 bases and J 2 bases; bases outside gene matches: 8. The CDR3: CASSLALASGMAYNEQFF. The CDR3 nucleotides read TGTGCCAGCAGCTTAGCGCTTGCTAGCGGGATGGCCTACAATGAGCAGTTCTTC.

This chain links TRBV2 with TRBJ2-3; TRBD1 aligns across 9 bases. CDR1 and CDR2 from the germline V gene are SNHLY and FYNNEI. This CDR3 spans 14 amino acids. Trimming cost V 6 bases and J 6 bases; bases outside gene matches: 7. Written as DNA, the CDR3 is TGTGCCAGCAGGCTACAGGGGGCACGGGATACGCAGTATTTT. Translation: CASRLQGARDTQYF.

In nucleotides, the CDR3 is TGTGCCAGCAGCTTAGGCAACAGATATGAAAAACTGTTTTTT. It translates to CASSLGNRYEKLFF. The gene calls are TRBV7-2 and TRBJ1-4; D unresolved. The CDR3 loop spans 14 amino acids. V lost 1 base and J lost 6, with 9 bases in between. Germline V gives CDR1 SGHTA, CDR2 FQGNSA.

The chain has TRBV11-3 and TRBJ2-3; the match to TRBD1 covers 7 bases. The CDR3 length is 13 residues. Trimming took 0 bases from V and 14 from J; bases not matched to a gene: 8. Germline V gene sequence: CDR1 SGHNT, CDR2 YENEEA. DNA for the CDR3: TGTGCCAGCAGCTTAGACCCGGGACAGCCTCCGTATTTT. This gives the protein CASSLDPGQPPYF. Full variable domain (remainder filled in from reference TRBV11-3 and TRBJ2-3): EAGVVQSPRYKIIEKKQPVAFWCNPISGHNTLYWYLQNLGQGPELLIRYENEEAVDDSQLPKDRFSAERLKGVDSTLKIQPAELGDSAVYLCASSLDPGQPPYFGPGTRLTVL.

The V call is TRBV7-9, the J call TRBJ2-2; TRBD2 agrees at 7 bases. This CDR3 contains 15 residues. Germline V lookup: CDR1 SEHNR, CDR2 FQNEAQ (reference sequence). The junction had 6 bases not matched to a gene; V was cut back by 3 bases and J by 5 bases. The CDR3 DNA is TGTGCCAGCAGCTTCCGGGACTACGTGACCGGGGAGCTGTTTTTT. Amino acid sequence: CASSFRDYVTGELFF.

The chain employs TRBV2 and TRBJ2-7; perhaps TRBD1 as D (5 bases). This CDR3 comprises 13 residues. Per the germline V gene, CDR1 is SNHLY and CDR2 is FYNNEI. Trimming cost V 3 bases and J 1 base, with 7 bases left between them. The CDR3 DNA follows: TGTGCCAGCAGTGACCAGGGATCCTACGAGCAGTACTTC. This codes for CASSDQGSYEQYF.

The chain couples TRBV5-1 to TRBJ2-2; possibly TRBD1 for D (7 bases). CDR3 length: 15 residues. With 1 base removed from V and 3 bases from J, the gap between germline ends came to 10 bases. Germline V gene data show CDR1 as SGHRS and CDR2 as YFSETQ. The CDR3 DNA sequence: TGCGCCAGCAGCTTGCCCAGGGGGGACACCGGGGAGCTGTTTTTT. It specifies CASSLPRGDTGELFF. The entire variable domain, with the rest obtained from reference TRBV5-1 and TRBJ2-2, is as follows: KAGVTQTPRYLIKTRGQQVTLSCSPISGHRSVSWYQQTPGQGLQFLFEYFSETQRNKGNFPGRFSGRQFSNSRSEMNVSTLELGDSALYLCASSLPRGDTGELFFGEGSRLTVL.

This clone occurred once. CDR3 coding DNA: TGCGCCAGCAGTGACCCTCTAAGGGGCACCGGGGAGCTGTTTTTT. Translated: CASSDPLRGTGELFF. This rearrangement joins TRBV10-1 to TRBJ2-2; the D gene is possibly TRBD1 (5 bases). The V gene's germline CDR1 is WNHNN and CDR2 SYGVQD (reference sequence). Between the trimmed V and J ends, which lost 3 bases and 4 bases, there was a span of 12 bases. The CDR3 extends over 15 amino acids.

This clone occurred once. The chain joins TRBV5-1 to TRBJ2-3, with TRBD1 matching over 7 bases. CDR3 size: 15 residues. The germline CDR1 and CDR2 sequences are SGHRS and YFSETQ. V lost 5 bases to trimming and J lost 3 bases; unmatched junction nucleotides: 9. The CDR3 sequence: CASRTRQGLTDTQYF. The DNA for the CDR3 is TGCGCCAGCAGAACGAGACAGGGATTGACAGATACGCAGTATTTT.

The J gene is TRBJ2-7, the V gene TRBV27, with TRBD1 matching 10 bases. The V and J ends lost 1 base and 6 bases, in that order; junction bases with no gene match: 3. Germline V gives CDR1 MNHEY, CDR2 SMNVEV (reference sequence). This CDR3 is 14 amino acids long. CDR3 nucleotide sequence: TGTGCCAGCAGTTTATGGGACAGGGGCTCCGAGCAGTACTTC. It translates to CASSLWDRGSEQYF.